This is a list of T cell receptor beta chains from one sample in a study of T-cell memory formation after mild COVID-19. TCRdb reprocessed the 5' RACE reads with MiXCR, giving one entry per CDR3 protein. The repertoire has 190,000 or so distinct CDR3 sequences, approximately 30% of them found once; the top ten carry 11%. Specimen: PBMCs or a T cell subset sorted from them (not recorded which). These TCRs come from an adult woman who had mild COVID-19 (a few samples of this study predate the infection). Cell type and time point are not known. CDR3s include the opening cysteine and the closing phenylalanine or tryptophan. The D gene is left open where the match is weak. Clone size is shown for a subset of rows, as once, few, many or a class of expanded clone.

clone_size | j_call | d_call | v_call | cdr3_nt | cdr3_aa
- | TRBJ1-3 | - | TRBV12-5 | TGTGCTAGTGCCTACTCCCGGGACGGCCGGTTCGGTTCTCCTGGAAACACCATATATTTT | CASAYSRDGRFGSPGNTIYF
few | TRBJ2-1 | TRBD2 | TRBV6-5 | TGTGCCAGCAGGACCGGGACTAGCCTCTACAATGAGCAGTTCTTC | CASRTGTSLYNEQFF
- | TRBJ1-1 | - | TRBV3-1 | TGTGCCAGCAGCAGCGCTCGAGAAGCTTTCTTT | CASSSAREAFF
- | TRBJ2-7 | - | TRBV5-6 | TGTGCCAGCAGCTTGGGGCCGACAGGAACCTACGAGCAGTACTTC | CASSLGPTGTYEQYF
few | TRBJ2-5 | - | TRBV5-1 | TGCGCCAGCAGGAGAACAGACCAAGAGACCCAGTACTTC | CASRRTDQETQYF
- | TRBJ2-7 | - | TRBV6-6 | TGTGCCAGCAGTTACTCGACACTCGACCTATCGATCCCCTACGAGCAGTACTTC | CASSYSTLDLSIPYEQYF
- | TRBJ2-7 | TRBD1 | TRBV27 | TGTGCCAGCAGTCCTGACCGGACAGGGGACGAGCAGTACTTC | CASSPDRTGDEQYF
few | TRBJ2-3 | TRBD2 | TRBV20-1 | TGCAGTGCCCCTCCGGGACTAGCTCCAGACACGCAGTATTTT | CSAPPGLAPDTQYF
- | TRBJ2-2 | - | TRBV9 | TGTGCCAGCAGCGTACACACAGGGAGTTTTGGCGGGGAGCTGTTTTTT | CASSVHTGSFGGELFF
many | TRBJ1-6 | - | TRBV27 | TGTGCCAGCAGCCCCTGGAGCTCCTATAATTCACCCCTCCACTTT | CASSPWSSYNSPLHF
- | TRBJ2-5 | TRBD2 | TRBV5-1 | TGCGCCAGCAGCTTGAGTCTGCGGGAGGCCTCGGAGACCCAGTACTTC | CASSLSLREASETQYF
few | TRBJ2-1 | - | TRBV23-1 | TGCGCCAGCACCGAAGAAGGGGAGAGAACGTACAATGAGCAGTTCTTC | CASTEEGERTYNEQFF
- | TRBJ2-3 | - | TRBV5-1 | TGCGCCAGCAGCTGGGGTTATACGCAGTATTTT | CASSWGYTQYF
- | TRBJ1-2 | - | TRBV4-1 | TGCGCCAGCAGCCAAGGGGAGGGAGATCTAGTCTATGGCTACACCTTC | CASSQGEGDLVYGYTF
- | TRBJ2-3 | - | TRBV10-3 | TGTGCCATCAGTGTATCGGACCATGCAGATACGCAGTATTTT | CAISVSDHADTQYF
many | TRBJ2-2 | - | TRBV6-2/TRBV6-3 | TGTGCCAGCAGTTACTCGGAAGCCGGGGAGCTGTTTTTT | CASSYSEAGELFF
few | TRBJ2-1 | - | TRBV6-4 | TGTGCCAGCAGTGGGGACAACTACAATGAGCAGTTCTTC | CASSGDNYNEQFF
- | TRBJ2-7 | TRBD1 | TRBV29-1 | TGCAGCGTGGGACAGGGACCCCTGGGCGAGCAGTACTTC | CSVGQGPLGEQYF
few | TRBJ1-3 | - | TRBV5-1 | TGCGCCAGCAGCATGGACGGGAGCTCTGGAAACACCATATATTTT | CASSMDGSSGNTIYF
- | TRBJ1-4 | - | TRBV12-3/TRBV12-4 | TGTGCCAGCAGTGAAACAGGCGAAAAACTGTTTTTT | CASSETGEKLFF
- | TRBJ2-3 | TRBD2 | TRBV6-6 | TGTGCCAGCAGTTACTCAGGACTAGCGGGGGGGGAGTTACTCGCAGATACGCAGTATTTT | CASSYSGLAGGELLADTQYF
- | TRBJ2-3 | TRBD1 | TRBV4-3 | TGCGCCAGCAGCCAAGGGACAGGGCCTGCAGATACGCAGTATTTT | CASSQGTGPADTQYF
few | TRBJ2-7 | TRBD2 | TRBV5-1 | TGCGCCAGCAGCGGGGTCGGGACTAGCGGGGCCTCCTACGAGCAGTACTTC | CASSGVGTSGASYEQYF
few | TRBJ2-7 | TRBD2 | TRBV6-6 | TGTGCCAGCACGGGGGAGGGGAGGAACGAGCAGTACTTC | CASTGEGRNEQYF
- | TRBJ1-1 | - | TRBV9 | TGTGCCAGCAGCTCCTTTTCGGGGGGCACTGAAGCTTTCTTT | CASSSFSGGTEAFF
- | TRBJ2-4 | - | TRBV12-3/TRBV12-4 | TGTGCCAGCAGTTTAAGGCAGGTCAAGACCCCCCTAGCCAAAAACATTCAGTACTTC | CASSLRQVKTPLAKNIQYF
- | TRBJ2-7 | - | TRBV7-8 | TGTGCCAGCAGCCTTATGGCCCCCTACGAGCAGTACTTC | CASSLMAPYEQYF
few | TRBJ2-3 | - | TRBV2 | TGTGCCAGCAATCTTATTGGAGATACGCAGTATTTT | CASNLIGDTQYF
few | TRBJ1-1 | - | TRBV6-2/TRBV6-3 | TGTGCCAGCAGTTATATCGGTCCTCGGGACTCTCCTAGAAGGATGAACACTGAAGCTTTCTTT | CASSYIGPRDSPRRMNTEAFF
- | TRBJ2-3 | - | TRBV3-1 | TGTGCCAGCAGCCCCGCGGAAGGACAGAACACAGATACGCAGTATTTT | CASSPAEGQNTDTQYF
- | TRBJ2-7 | - | TRBV12-3/TRBV12-4 | TGTGCCAGCAGTCCAGAGACCGGGACTCCCGGGGGCGAGCAGTACTTC | CASSPETGTPGGEQYF
few | TRBJ2-7 | TRBD2 | TRBV5-1 | TGCGCCAGCAGCTTGGCATCAGGGACTACCTACGAGCAGTACTTC | CASSLASGTTYEQYF
- | TRBJ2-1 | TRBD2 | TRBV3-1 | TGTGCCAGCAGCCAAGTAGCGGGGGGGCTTAGTGAGCAGTTCTTC | CASSQVAGGLSEQFF
- | TRBJ2-2 | - | TRBV29-1 | TGCAGCGTTGGGGGGAGGAGCACCGGGGAGCTGTTTTTT | CSVGGRSTGELFF
- | TRBJ2-1 | - | TRBV24-1 | TGTGCCACCAGTGATTTGCTGGTTGGAGCTGAGCAGTTCTTC | CATSDLLVGAEQFF
- | TRBJ2-1 | TRBD2 | TRBV2 | TGTGCCAGCAGTGAATCCCCTAGCGGGGCCAATGAGCAGTTCTTC | CASSESPSGANEQFF
- | TRBJ1-1 | - | TRBV16 | TGTGCCAGCAGCCATAACAGGGATGGAATGAACACTGAAGCTTTCTTT | CASSHNRDGMNTEAFF
- | TRBJ1-2 | - | TRBV20-1 | TGCAGTGCTACAATGGGAAACACTGCCTATGGCTACACCTTC | CSATMGNTAYGYTF
- | TRBJ2-1 | TRBD2 | TRBV20-1 | TGCAGTGCTAGAAGTCCTAGCGGGGAAAGGGGAGGTGAGCAGTTCTTC | CSARSPSGERGGEQFF
- | TRBJ1-2 | - | TRBV20-1 | TGCAGTGCTAGTCGGCCAGGGAAGGGCTATGGCTACACCTTC | CSASRPGKGYGYTF
few | TRBJ2-5 | - | TRBV7-9 | TGTGCCAGCAGCTTATGGGGAGCGTTTAATCAAGAGACCCAGTACTTC | CASSLWGAFNQETQYF
few | TRBJ2-5 | TRBD2 | TRBV5-6 | TGTGCCAGCAGTCAAACCGGGACTAGCTTAATGGAGACCCAGTACTTC | CASSQTGTSLMETQYF
- | TRBJ1-5 | TRBD1 | TRBV12-3/TRBV12-4 | TGTGCCAGCAGGCCAGGGGGTAATAGCAATCAGCCCCAGCATTTT | CASRPGGNSNQPQHF
few | TRBJ1-1 | - | TRBV24-1 | TGTGCCACCAGTGACTCCCAGCGGGTGAACACTGAAGCTTTCTTT | CATSDSQRVNTEAFF
- | TRBJ2-1 | - | TRBV4-3 | TGCGCCAGCAGCCAAGCGGGCCCTCGAGGCATCCGCAATGAGCAGTTCTTC | CASSQAGPRGIRNEQFF
few | TRBJ2-3 | - | TRBV20-1 | TGCAGTGCTAGAGTACTGGCTGCAGATACGCAGTATTTT | CSARVLAADTQYF
- | TRBJ2-2 | - | TRBV5-1 | TGCGCCAGCAGTTGGGGGGCCTCGAACACCGGGGAGCTGTTTTTT | CASSWGASNTGELFF
- | TRBJ2-7 | TRBD1 | TRBV5-8 | TGTGCCAGCAGCTTGTGGACAGGGGCGAAAAACGAGCAGTACTTC | CASSLWTGAKNEQYF
few | TRBJ2-4 | TRBD1 | TRBV12-3/TRBV12-4 | TGTGCCAGCACCCCGGACAGGGTTCCAAACATTCAGTACTTC | CASTPDRVPNIQYF